This record concerns one TCR beta chain sequence. Unique molecular identifiers tagged the TCRbeta library. TCRdb analysed the PCR reads with MiXCR anew, one entry per CDR3 protein. The sample carries hundreds of thousands of distinct CDR3 sequences, around a third recorded once. The CDR3 runs to 15 residues. Germline-derived CDR1 and CDR2 are LGHDT and YNNKEL (reference sequence). Trimming stripped 5 bases from V and 2 bases from J, with 13 bases between. The sample is drawn from a study of T-cell reconstitution after alpha-beta-depleted transplantation in children. The TCR was taken from a human donor who donated a stem cell graft to a child with aplastic anemia. V is TRBV3-1 and J is TRBJ2-1; no firm D call. The material was PBMCs from the stem cell graft donor, obtained from the stem cell graft. This CDR3 is CASSFLAVTYNEQFF. The CDR3 nucleotides read TGTGCCAGCAGCTTTCTGGCGGTTACCTACAATGAGCAGTTCTTC.